Following are 12 T cell receptor beta chains from one sample sequenced in a study of early T cells in non-severe SARS-CoV-2 infection. TCRdb itself ran the 5' RACE reads through MiXCR, one entry per CDR3 protein. Of tens of thousands of distinct CDR3 sequences listed, 5.7% are singletons. The sample was whole blood. These receptors originate from an adult who was a healthcare worker with PCR-confirmed SARS-CoV-2 infection or an uninfected control (not recorded which).

In its sample, this clonotype was seen once. The chain recombines TRBV29-1 with TRBJ2-1; D may be TRBD1 (6 bases). Germline CDR1 and CDR2: SQVTM and ANQGSEA. The V and J ends lost 5 bases and 5 bases respectively, with 10 bases between them. This CDR3 comprises 12 residues. This CDR3 reads CSVSRTDNEQFF. CDR3 DNA sequence: TGCAGCGTTAGTAGGACAGACAATGAGCAGTTCTTC.

This clonotype was seen many times. The chain couples TRBV4-3 to TRBJ2-5, with D maybe TRBD2 (6 bases). The CDR3 covers 16 residues. Germline values: CDR1 LGHNA, CDR2 YSLEER. V lost 0 bases and J lost 3, with 14 bases in between. CDR3 coding DNA: TGCGCCAGCAGCCAAGATGTAGCGGCTGGAGAAGAGACCCAGTACTTC. Translated, it gives CASSQDVAAGEETQYF.

This clonotype occurred many times. The chain has TRBV7-2 and TRBJ2-7; 9 nucleotides match TRBD1. J lost 2 bases, V lost 5 bases, and 7 bases had no gene match. The germline V gene encodes CDR1 SGHTA and CDR2 FQGNSA. This CDR3 has 15 residues. The CDR3 DNA reads as TGTGCCAGCAGCCAAGGACAGGGGATCACCTACGAGCAGTACTTC. Encoded protein: CASSQGQGITYEQYF. Full variable domain (remainder filled in from reference TRBV7-2 and TRBJ2-7): GAGVSQSPSNKVTEKGKDVELRCDPISGHTALYWYRQSLGQGLEFLIYFQGNSAPDKSGLPSDRFSAERTGGSVSTLTIQRTQQEDSAVYLCASSQGQGITYEQYFGPGTRLTVT.

This clonotype was picked up many times. The chain is built from TRBV28 and TRBJ1-3, with D possibly matching TRBD1 (5 bases). Germline loops: CDR1 MDHEN, CDR2 SYDVKM. V was cut by 6 bases and J by 0 bases, with 9 bases left in between. This CDR3 spans 14 amino acids. CDR3 sequence reads: CASRDSRSGNTIYF. DNA for the CDR3: TGTGCCAGCAGAGACAGCCGCTCTGGAAACACCATATATTTT.

This clonotype was observed a handful of times. The chain employs TRBV6-1 and TRBJ1-1; maybe TRBD1 (6 bases). V was trimmed by 8 bases and J by 1 base, leaving 14 bases between them. The V gene's germline CDR1 is MNHNS and CDR2 SASEGT. This CDR3 spans 14 amino acids. In DNA form, the CDR3 reads TGTGCCAGCGCCGTAGGACAGCAGAACACTGAAGCTTTCTTT. It yields the protein CASAVGQQNTEAFF.

This clonotype was observed a handful of times. The V call is TRBV20-1, the J call TRBJ2-3; a weak D match, TRBD2 (6 bases). The germline CDR1 and CDR2 sequences are DFQATT and SNEGSKA (reference sequence). Trimming took off 2 bases at V and 5 bases at J, with 11 bases between the two ends. The CDR3 sequence is 13 residues long. CDR3 protein: CSARRPRGDTQYF. The CDR3 DNA sequence: TGCAGTGCTAGACGTCCGCGGGGAGATACGCAGTATTTT.

This clonotype appeared many times. The gene calls are TRBV29-1 and TRBJ1-3; D unclear. V dropped 4 bases and J dropped 2 bases, with 6 bases sitting between them. This CDR3 region has 12 residues. Per germline, CDR1 SQVTM and CDR2 ANQGSEA. DNA for the CDR3: TGCAGCGTTGTGGAGCCTGGAAACACCATATATTTT. Translating gives CSVVEPGNTIYF.

The sample holds many counts of this clonotype. The chain combines TRBV4-3 with TRBJ2-7, with 7 bases identical to TRBD1. The CDR3 spans 15 residues. V was pared by 3 bases and J by 3 bases, with 8 bases of the junction left unmatched. Germline V gives CDR1 LGHNA, CDR2 YSLEER. The CDR3 coding sequence is TGCGCCAGCAGCCATGACCGGGACAGTTTCTACGAGCAGTACTTC. It encodes CASSHDRDSFYEQYF.

The table lists this clonotype with many counts. The V call is TRBV12-3 or TRBV12-4, the J call TRBJ2-5, with a weak D call TRBD1 (6 bases). The CDR3 has 13 residues. With 6 bases removed from V and 4 bases from J, the gap between germline ends came to 12 bases. In DNA, the CDR3 is TGTGCCAGCAGAGAAGGGACATCAGAGACCCAGTACTTC. Protein: CASREGTSETQYF.

In its sample, this clonotype was seen many times. The CDR3 coding sequence is TGCAGCGTTGATGGAGACAAGAGCTCCTACAATGAGCAGTTCTTC. Its translation is CSVDGDKSSYNEQFF. The chain links TRBV29-1 to TRBJ2-1, with D unclear. Trimming stripped 3 bases from V and 0 bases from J, with 12 bases between. The CDR3 extends over 15 amino acids. Germline-derived CDR1 and CDR2 are SQVTM and ANQGSEA.

At least ten counts were recorded for this clonotype. The chain is built from TRBV11-1 and TRBJ1-6; no definite D call. Germline CDR1 SGHAT, CDR2 FQDESV (reference sequence). The CDR3 length is 13 residues. V was clipped by 4 bases and J by 8 bases, with 9 bases between them. CDR3 sequence: CASSYVRDSPLHF. CDR3 coding DNA: TGTGCCAGCAGCTACGTTCGTGATTCACCCCTCCACTTT.

In its sample, this clonotype was seen a few times. This chain connects TRBV12-3 or TRBV12-4 to TRBJ1-6; TRBD1 matches at 10 bases. Trimming at V came to 6 bases and at J to 0 bases, leaving 8 bases not matched to a gene. The CDR3 contains 18 residues. This CDR3 reads CASSGQGGFSSYNSPLHF. CDR3 bases: TGTGCCAGCAGCGGACAGGGGGGATTTAGCTCCTATAATTCACCCCTCCACTTT.